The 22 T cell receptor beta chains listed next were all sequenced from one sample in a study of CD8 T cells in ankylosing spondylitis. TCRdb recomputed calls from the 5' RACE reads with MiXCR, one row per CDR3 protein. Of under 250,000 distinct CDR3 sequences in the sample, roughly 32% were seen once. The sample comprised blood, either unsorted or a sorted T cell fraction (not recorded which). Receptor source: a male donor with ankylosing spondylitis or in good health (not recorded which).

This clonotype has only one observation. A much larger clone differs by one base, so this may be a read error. CDR3 amino acids: CSAGRGATDTHYF. In DNA, the CDR3 is TGCAGTGCTGGCCGCGGGGCGACAGATACGCACTATTTT. V gene TRBV20-1 combines with J gene TRBJ2-3; tentatively, D is TRBD2 (6 bases). This CDR3 is built from 13 residues. Germline V gene sequence: CDR1 DFQATT, CDR2 SNEGSKA (reference sequence).

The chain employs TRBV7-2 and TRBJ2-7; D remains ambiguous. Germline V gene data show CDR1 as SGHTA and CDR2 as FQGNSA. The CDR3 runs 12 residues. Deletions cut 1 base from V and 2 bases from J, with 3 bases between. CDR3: CASSLDAYEQYF. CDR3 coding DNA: TGTGCCAGCAGCTTAGACGCCTACGAGCAGTACTTC. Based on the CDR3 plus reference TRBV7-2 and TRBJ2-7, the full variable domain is GAGVSQSPSNKVTEKGKDVELRCDPISGHTALYWYRQSLGQGLEFLIYFQGNSAPDKSGLPSDRFSAERTGGSVSTLTIQRTQQEDSAVYLCASSLDAYEQYFGPGTRLTVT.

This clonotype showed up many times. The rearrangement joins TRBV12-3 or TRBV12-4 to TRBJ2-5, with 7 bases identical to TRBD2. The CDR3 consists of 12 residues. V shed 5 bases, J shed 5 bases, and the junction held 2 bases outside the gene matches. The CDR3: CASSPGGETQYF. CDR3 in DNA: TGTGCCAGCAGTCCCGGGGGGGAGACCCAGTACTTC.

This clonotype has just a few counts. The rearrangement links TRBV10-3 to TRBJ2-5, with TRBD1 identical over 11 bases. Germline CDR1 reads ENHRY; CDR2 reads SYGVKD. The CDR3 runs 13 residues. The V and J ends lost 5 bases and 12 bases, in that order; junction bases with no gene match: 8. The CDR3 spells CAISRGQGDLEYF. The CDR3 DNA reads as TGTGCCATCAGTCGGGGACAGGGGGATCTAGAGTACTTC.

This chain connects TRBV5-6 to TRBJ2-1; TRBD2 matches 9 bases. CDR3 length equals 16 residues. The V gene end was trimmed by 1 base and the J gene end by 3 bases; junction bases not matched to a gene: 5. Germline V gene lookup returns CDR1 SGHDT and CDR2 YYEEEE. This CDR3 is CASSLYGRGGYNEQFF. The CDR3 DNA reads TGTGCCAGCAGCTTGTATGGGCGGGGGGGCTACAATGAGCAGTTCTTC. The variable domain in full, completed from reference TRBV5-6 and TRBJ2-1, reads DAGVTQSPTHLIKTRGQQVTLRCSPKSGHDTVSWYQQALGQGPQFIFQYYEEEERQRGNFPDRFSGHQFPNYSSELNVNALLLGDSALYLCASSLYGRGGYNEQFFGPGTRLTVL.

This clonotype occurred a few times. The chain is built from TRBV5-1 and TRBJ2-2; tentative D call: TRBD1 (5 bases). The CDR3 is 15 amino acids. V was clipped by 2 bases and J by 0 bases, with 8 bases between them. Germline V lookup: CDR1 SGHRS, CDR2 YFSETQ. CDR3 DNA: TGCGCCAGCAGCTTCATAGGGGCGAACACCGGGGAGCTGTTTTTT. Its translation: CASSFIGANTGELFF. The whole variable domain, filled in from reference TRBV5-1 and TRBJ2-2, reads KAGVTQTPRYLIKTRGQQVTLSCSPISGHRSVSWYQQTPGQGLQFLFEYFSETQRNKGNFPGRFSGRQFSNSRSEMNVSTLELGDSALYLCASSFIGANTGELFFGEGSRLTVL.

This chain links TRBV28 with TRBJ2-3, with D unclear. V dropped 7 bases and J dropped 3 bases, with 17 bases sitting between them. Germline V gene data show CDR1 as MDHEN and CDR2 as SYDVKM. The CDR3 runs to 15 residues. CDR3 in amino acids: CASIPARFETDTQYF. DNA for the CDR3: TGTGCCAGCATACCCGCTAGGTTTGAAACAGATACGCAGTATTTT.

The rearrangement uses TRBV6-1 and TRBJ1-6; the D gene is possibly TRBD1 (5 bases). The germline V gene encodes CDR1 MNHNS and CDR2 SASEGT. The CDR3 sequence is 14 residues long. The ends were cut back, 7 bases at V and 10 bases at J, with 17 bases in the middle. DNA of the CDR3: TGTGCCAGCACTGAGGGGAGGGTCTTATCACCCCTCCACTTT. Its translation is CASTEGRVLSPLHF.

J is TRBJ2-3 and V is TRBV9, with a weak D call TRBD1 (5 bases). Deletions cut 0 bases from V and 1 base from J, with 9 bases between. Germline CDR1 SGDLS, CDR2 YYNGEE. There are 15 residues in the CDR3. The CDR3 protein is CASSVEGPGTDTQYF. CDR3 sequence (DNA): TGTGCCAGCAGCGTAGAGGGGCCTGGCACAGATACGCAGTATTTT.

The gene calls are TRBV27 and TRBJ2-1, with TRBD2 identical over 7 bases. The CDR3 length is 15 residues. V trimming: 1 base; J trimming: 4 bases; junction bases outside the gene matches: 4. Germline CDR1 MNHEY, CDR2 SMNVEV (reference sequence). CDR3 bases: TGTGCCAGCAGTTTATACGGGGGGTCGTACAATGAGCAGTTCTTC. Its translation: CASSLYGGSYNEQFF.

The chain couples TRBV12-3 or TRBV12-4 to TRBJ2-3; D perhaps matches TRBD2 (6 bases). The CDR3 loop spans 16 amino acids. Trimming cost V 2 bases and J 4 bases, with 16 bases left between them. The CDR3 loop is CASSLQAGGAADTQYF. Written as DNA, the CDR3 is TGTGCCAGCAGTTTACAGGCGGGCGGGGCGGCAGATACGCAGTATTTT.

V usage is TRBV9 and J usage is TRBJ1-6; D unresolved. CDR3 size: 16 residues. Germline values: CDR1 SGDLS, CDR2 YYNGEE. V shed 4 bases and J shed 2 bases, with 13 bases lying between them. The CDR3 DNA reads TGTGCCAGCAGCCCAGAACACCGGGCCTATAATTCACCCCTCCACTTT. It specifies CASSPEHRAYNSPLHF. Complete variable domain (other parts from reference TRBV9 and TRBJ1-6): DSGVTQTPKHLITATGQRVTLRCSPRSGDLSVYWYQQSLDQGLQFLIQYYNGEERAKGNILERFSAQQFPDLHSELNLSSLELGDSALYFCASSPEHRAYNSPLHFGNGTRLTVT.

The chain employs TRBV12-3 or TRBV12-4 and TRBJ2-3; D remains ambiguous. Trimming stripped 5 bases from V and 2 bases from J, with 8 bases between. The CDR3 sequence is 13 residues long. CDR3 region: CASSSVNTDTQYF. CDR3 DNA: TGTGCCAGCAGTAGTGTTAACACAGATACGCAGTATTTT.

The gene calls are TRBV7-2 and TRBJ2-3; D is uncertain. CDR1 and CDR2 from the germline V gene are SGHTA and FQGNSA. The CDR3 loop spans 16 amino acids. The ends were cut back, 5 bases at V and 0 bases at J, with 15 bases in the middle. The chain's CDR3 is CASSPRLQSSTDTQYF. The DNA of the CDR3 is TGTGCCAGCAGCCCCAGACTTCAGTCTAGCACAGATACGCAGTATTTT.

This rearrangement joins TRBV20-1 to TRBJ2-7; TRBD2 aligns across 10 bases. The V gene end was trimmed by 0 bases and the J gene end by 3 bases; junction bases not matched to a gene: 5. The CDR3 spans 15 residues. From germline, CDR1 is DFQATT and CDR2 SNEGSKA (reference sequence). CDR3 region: CSARDTSGVYYEQYF. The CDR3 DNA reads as TGCAGTGCTAGAGACACTAGCGGGGTTTACTACGAGCAGTACTTC.

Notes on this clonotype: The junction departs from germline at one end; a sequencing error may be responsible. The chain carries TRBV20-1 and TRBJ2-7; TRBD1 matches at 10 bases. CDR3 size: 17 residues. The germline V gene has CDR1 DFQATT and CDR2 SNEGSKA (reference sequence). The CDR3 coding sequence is TGCTGTGCTAGCCCTCCCTCAGGGGACAGGGGTTACTACGAGCAGTACTTC. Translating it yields CCASPPSGDRGYYEQYF.

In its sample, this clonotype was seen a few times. The chain's CDR3 is CATSTYLVVVEEQFF. The CDR3 DNA follows: TGTGCCACCAGCACCTACTTAGTGGTAGTAGAAGAGCAGTTCTTC. The chain uses TRBV15 and TRBJ2-1, with D unresolved. The CDR3 covers 15 residues. Looked up from germline, CDR1 is LNHNV and CDR2 is YYDKDF (reference sequence). V lost 4 bases and J 10 bases, leaving 20 bases between the germline ends.

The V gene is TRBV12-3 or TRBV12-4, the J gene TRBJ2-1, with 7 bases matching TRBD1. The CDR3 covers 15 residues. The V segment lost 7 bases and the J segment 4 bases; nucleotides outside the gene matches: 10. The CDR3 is CASTSRDRGYNEQFF. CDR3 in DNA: TGTGCCAGCACCTCGAGGGACAGAGGATACAATGAGCAGTTCTTC.

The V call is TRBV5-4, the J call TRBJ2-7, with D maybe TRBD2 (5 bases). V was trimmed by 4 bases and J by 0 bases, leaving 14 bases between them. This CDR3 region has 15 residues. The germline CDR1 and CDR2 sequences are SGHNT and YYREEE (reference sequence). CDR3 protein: CASSLDGLSSYEQYF. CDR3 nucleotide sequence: TGTGCCAGCAGCCTAGATGGACTCAGCTCCTACGAGCAGTACTTC. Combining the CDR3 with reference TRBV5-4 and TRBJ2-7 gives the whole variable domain ETGVTQSPTHLIKTRGQQVTLRCSSQSGHNTVSWYQQALGQGPQFIFQYYREEENGRGNFPPRFSGLQFPNYSSELNVNALELDDSALYLCASSLDGLSSYEQYFGPGTRLTVT.

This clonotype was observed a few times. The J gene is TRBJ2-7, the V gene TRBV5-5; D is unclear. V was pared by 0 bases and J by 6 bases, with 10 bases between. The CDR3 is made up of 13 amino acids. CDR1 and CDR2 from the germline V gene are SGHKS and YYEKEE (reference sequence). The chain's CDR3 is CASSLVGISEQYF. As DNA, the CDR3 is TGTGCCAGCAGCTTGGTTGGGATCAGCGAGCAGTACTTC.

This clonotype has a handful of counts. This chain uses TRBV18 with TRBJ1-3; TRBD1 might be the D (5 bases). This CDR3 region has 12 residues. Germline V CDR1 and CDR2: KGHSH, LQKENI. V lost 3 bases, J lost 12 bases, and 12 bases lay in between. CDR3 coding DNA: TGTGCCAGCTCACCCCAACAGGCCAACATATATTTT. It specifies CASSPQQANIYF.

Written as DNA, the CDR3 is TGCGCCAGCAGCTTACATATTTCTAACTATGGCTACACCTTC. Translation gives CASSLHISNYGYTF. This chain joins TRBV5-1 and TRBJ1-2; D is ambiguous. Per germline, CDR1 SGHRS and CDR2 YFSETQ. The V end was cut by 2 bases, the J end by 0 bases, with 8 bases between. The CDR3 extends over 14 amino acids.